Following are 23 T cell receptor beta chains from one sample sequenced in a study of blood T cell repertoires in COVID-19. The method was immunoSEQ multiplex PCR; TCRdb's version includes in-frame clones alone and lacks a portion of them. This sample has approximately 100,000 clones, with 85% to 90% found just once. Sequencing was carried out using peripheral blood. Source of these receptors: a woman older than 75 with acute or convalescent COVID-19.

The chain carries TRBV7-3 and TRBJ2-3, with D tentatively TRBD2 (6 bases). There are 13 residues in the CDR3. Trimming left V 5 bases short and J 6 bases short, with 12 bases between. Germline V gives CDR1 SGHTA, CDR2 FQGTGA. Written as DNA, the CDR3 is TGTGCCAGCAGCAACCTCCGGGGGGATACGCAGTATTTT. It encodes CASSNLRGDTQYF.

The chain combines TRBV7-8 with TRBJ2-7; 7 bases are shared with TRBD1. The V gene end was trimmed by 5 bases and the J gene end by 0 bases; junction bases not matched to a gene: 4. Germline CDR1 and CDR2: SGHVS and FQNEAQ. The CDR3 consists of 14 residues. The CDR3 DNA follows: TGTGCCAGCAGCCGAGGGACAGCCTCCTACGAGCAGTACTTC. Encoded protein: CASSRGTASYEQYF.

This CDR3 reads CASSQPLRDYLTDTQYF. The CDR3 region has the DNA TGTGCCAGCAGCCAACCTCTTCGGGACTACCTTACAGATACGCAGTATTTT. This sequence joins TRBV7-9 and TRBJ2-3, with TRBD2 matching over 7 bases. V was pared by 5 bases and J by 3 bases, with 14 bases of the junction left unmatched. The CDR3 extends over 17 amino acids. The germline gives CDR1 SEHNR, CDR2 FQNEAQ (reference sequence).

The V gene is TRBV5-1, the J gene TRBJ2-5, with TRBD1 matching 9 bases. Unmatched junction bases numbered 11, after V lost 3 bases and J lost 5 bases. The length of the CDR3 is 16 residues. Germline loops: CDR1 SGHRS, CDR2 YFSETQ. Here the CDR3 reads CASSSVDRGDAETQYF. Here the CDR3 DNA reads TGCGCCAGCAGCTCCGTCGACAGGGGGGATGCCGAGACCCAGTACTTC.

The chain carries TRBV6-2 or TRBV6-3 and TRBJ2-7; 8 nucleotides line up with TRBD1. Trimming at V came to 7 bases and at J to 5 bases, leaving 10 bases not matched to a gene. CDR3 size: 14 residues. Germline V gene lookup returns CDR1 MNHEY and CDR2 SVGEGT. CDR3 protein: CASTPDRVYHEQYF. The CDR3 DNA sequence: TGTGCCAGCACCCCGGACAGGGTTTATCACGAGCAGTACTTC.

This chain uses TRBV3-1 (or the pseudogene TRBV3-2) with TRBJ2-5, with 7 bases identical to TRBD2. The CDR3 loop spans 17 amino acids. The germline CDR1 and CDR2 sequences are LGHDT and YNNKEL (reference sequence). The J segment lost 2 bases and the V segment lost 0 bases, leaving 9 bases of the junction unmatched. CDR3 amino acids: CASSQEALAAQQETQYF. CDR3 nucleotide sequence: TGTGCCAGCAGCCAAGAAGCCCTAGCGGCGCAGCAAGAGACCCAGTACTTC.

The V gene is TRBV6-5, the J gene TRBJ2-7; tentatively, D is TRBD2 (6 bases). CDR1 MNHEY and CDR2 SVGAGI come from the germline V gene. The CDR3 has 12 amino acids. Trimming removed 7 bases at V and 3 bases at J, with 10 bases between. In DNA form, the CDR3 reads TGTGCCAGCAAGGAGGGCAACTACGAGCAGTACTTC. Translating gives CASKEGNYEQYF.

The genes are TRBV20-1 and TRBJ1-1; D is ambiguous. The V end lost 3 bases, the J end lost 7 bases, and 6 bases lay between the germline ends. The CDR3 has 10 amino acids. Germline CDR1 is DFQATT and CDR2 is SNEGSKA (reference sequence). DNA for the CDR3: TGCAGTGCTAGCTACGGTGAAGCTTTCTTT. It codes for CSASYGEAFF.

This clone was picked up one time. The rearrangement uses TRBV21-1 and TRBJ1-2; TRBD1 reflects the table's D call only, with no check against the DNA. TRBV21-1 is an annotated pseudogene. CDR3 length equals 18 residues. This CDR3 reads CASTPDRCWRMCDYGYTF. The DNA of the CDR3 is TGTGCCAGCACCCCCGACAGATGTTGGCGTATGTGCGACTATGGCTACACCTTC.

This chain connects TRBV28 to TRBJ1-4, with 7 bases that match TRBD1. The CDR3 loop spans 16 amino acids. Germline V gene sequence: CDR1 MDHEN, CDR2 SYDVKM. V dropped 5 bases and J dropped 4; count of bases not matched to a gene: 10. CDR3 bases: TGTGCCAGCAGTCCCCCGACAGGGCCTAATAATGAAAAACTGTTTTTT. Encoded protein: CASSPPTGPNNEKLFF.

The chain links TRBV4-3 to TRBJ1-1, with TRBD1 as a possible D gene (6 bases). V was clipped by 0 bases and J by 4 bases, with 12 bases between them. The germline V gene has CDR1 LGHNA and CDR2 YSLEER. CDR3 length: 15 amino acids. The CDR3 region is CASSQDQVGGTEAFF. Written as DNA, the CDR3 is TGCGCCAGCAGCCAAGACCAGGTAGGGGGCACTGAAGCTTTCTTT.

The rearrangement links TRBV14 to TRBJ1-1; D is uncertain. CDR3 length: 15 residues. V dropped 4 bases and J dropped 3 bases, with 15 bases sitting between them. The V gene's germline CDR1 is SGHDN and CDR2 FVKESK. The CDR3 is CASSPATTLYTEAFF. The CDR3 DNA sequence: TGTGCCAGCAGCCCTGCTACCACGTTATACACTGAAGCTTTCTTT.

The gene calls are TRBV7-2 and TRBJ1-1; D remains unclear. The V gene's germline CDR1 is SGHTA and CDR2 FQGNSA. The CDR3 length is 13 residues. With 4 bases removed from V and 4 bases from J, the gap between germline ends came to 10 bases. CDR3 DNA: TGTGCCAGCAGCTCGGGTTTAGGCACTGAAGCTTTCTTT. Encoded protein: CASSSGLGTEAFF.

The chain is built from TRBV5-1 and TRBJ2-5; 12 positions match TRBD1. CDR1 and CDR2 from the germline V gene are SGHRS and YFSETQ. The ends lost 5 bases at V and 5 bases at J; junction bases unmatched: 7. The CDR3 extends over 15 amino acids. The DNA for the CDR3 is TGCGCCAGCAGATATGGGACAGGGGGCAGCGAGACCCAGTACTTC. This codes for CASRYGTGGSETQYF.

DNA for the CDR3: TGTGCCAGCACGTCTGATCAGCGAGGAACCGGGGAGCTGTTTTTT. It yields the protein CASTSDQRGTGELFF. The chain recombines TRBV18 with TRBJ2-2; D unclear. The length of the CDR3 is 15 residues. CDR1 and CDR2 (germline): KGHSH, LQKENI. V was trimmed by 8 bases and J by 5 bases, leaving 18 bases between them.

The J gene is TRBJ1-5, the V gene TRBV6-2 or TRBV6-3, with 11 bases lining up with TRBD1. The CDR3 has 15 amino acids. The V gene's germline CDR1 is MNHEY and CDR2 SVGEGT. V trimming: 6 bases; J trimming: 7 bases; junction bases outside the gene matches: 8. The DNA for the CDR3 is TGTGCCAGCAGCGATCCGGGACAGGGGGTACAGCCCCAGCATTTT. As protein: CASSDPGQGVQPQHF.

In this sample, this clone turned up once. The CDR3 DNA reads as TGTGCCAGTAGCGAGAACCCCTACAGAAGCTCCTACAATGAGCAGTTCTTC. Its translation: CASSENPYRSSYNEQFF. This chain joins TRBV19 and TRBJ2-1; no clear D gene. From germline, CDR1 is LNHDA and CDR2 SQIVND (reference sequence). The CDR3 is made up of 17 amino acids. V was trimmed by 6 bases and J by 0 bases, leaving 18 bases between them. The whole variable domain, remainder taken from reference TRBV19 and TRBJ2-1, is DGGITQSPKYLFRKEGQNVTLSCEQNLNHDAMYWYRQDPGQGLRLIYYSQIVNDFQKGDIAEGYSVSREKKESFPLTVTSAQKNPTAFYLCASSENPYRSSYNEQFFGPGTRLTVL.

This clone was counted between two and nine times. The rearrangement joins TRBV4-1 to TRBJ2-5, with 8 bases matching TRBD1. The CDR3 loop spans 14 amino acids. Germline V CDR1 and CDR2: MGHRA, YSYEKL. After removal of 4 bases from V and 2 bases from J, the junction contained 3 bases not matched to a gene. The CDR3 DNA sequence: TGCGCCAGCAGCCTTAGACAGGGGCAAGAGACCCAGTACTTC. This sequence encodes CASSLRQGQETQYF.

This clone has a handful of counts. The chain recombines TRBV5-1 with TRBJ2-3; 9 nucleotides line up with TRBD2. V dropped 3 bases and J dropped 5; count of bases not matched to a gene: 10. CDR3 length: 16 residues. Germline values: CDR1 SGHRS, CDR2 YFSETQ. The CDR3 nucleotides are TGCGCCAGCAGCTCCCAGGCGGGGGGGCCGGGAGATACGCAGTATTTT. Translation: CASSSQAGGPGDTQYF.

The genes are TRBV11-2 and TRBJ1-3, with D hard to call. Germline values: CDR1 SGHAT, CDR2 FQNNGV. With 1 base removed from V and 0 bases from J, the gap between germline ends came to 10 bases. The CDR3 loop spans 16 amino acids. The CDR3 sequence is CASSLGSGISGNTIYF. CDR3 nucleotide sequence: TGTGCCAGCAGCTTAGGGTCGGGGATCTCTGGAAACACCATATATTTT. Combining the CDR3 with reference TRBV11-2 and TRBJ1-3 gives the whole variable domain EAGVAQSPRYKIIEKRQSVAFWCNPISGHATLYWYQQILGQGPKLLIQFQNNGVVDDSQLPKDRFSAERLKGVDSTLKIQPAKLEDSAVYLCASSLGSGISGNTIYFGEGSWLTVV.

The V call is TRBV7-9, the J call TRBJ1-1; TRBD1 matches at 7 bases. The CDR3 has 17 residues. Unmatched junction bases numbered 14, after V lost 2 bases and J lost 5 bases. From germline, CDR1 is SEHNR and CDR2 FQNEAQ (reference sequence). CDR3 nucleotide sequence: TGTGCCAGCAGCTTACGGGCCGACAGGGTCGGGAAGACTGAAGCTTTCTTT. Amino acid sequence: CASSLRADRVGKTEAFF.

A remark on this clone: Mismatch with germline at one junction end may stem from a read error. The J gene is TRBJ2-7, the V gene TRBV11-2; perhaps TRBD2 as D (5 bases). The CDR3 covers 13 residues. Germline CDR1 reads SGHAT; CDR2 reads FQNNGV. DNA of the CDR3: TGTGCCAGCAGATGGACTGCCTCCAACGAGCAGTACTTC. Protein sequence: CASRWTASNEQYF.

The J gene is TRBJ2-7, the V gene TRBV7-9; 8 bases agree with TRBD2. Trimming cost V 7 bases and J 3 bases; bases outside gene matches: 2. CDR3 length: 12 amino acids. The germline V gene encodes CDR1 SEHNR and CDR2 FQNEAQ (reference sequence). CDR3: CASKGLDYEQYF. CDR3 coding DNA: TGTGCCAGCAAGGGACTAGACTACGAGCAGTACTTC. Full variable domain (outside the CDR3, taken from reference TRBV7-9 and TRBJ2-7): DTGVSQNPRHKITKRGQNVTFRCDPISEHNRLYWYRQTLGQGPEFLTYFQNEAQLEKSRLLSDRFSAERPKGSFSTLEIQRTEQGDSAMYLCASKGLDYEQYFGPGTRLTVT.